This T cell receptor (beta chain) was sequenced for a study of blood T cell repertoires in COVID-19. About the study: Material from acute and convalescent COVID-19 was sourced from the United States, Italy and Spain. In each case, the material was cDNA or gDNA derived from T cells, B-cell-depleted T cells, or PBMCs.

The CDR3 loop spans 14 amino acids. After removal of 1 base from V and 4 bases from J, the junction contained 4 bases not matched to a gene. In germline, CDR1 is LGHNA, CDR2 YNFKEQ. As processed by the authors: How many nucleated cells were present was estimated from reference gene primer amplification. TCRdb's copy holds only in-frame clones and misses some; the assay was immunoSEQ multiplex PCR. That table furnishes V, J and clone size, whereas the DNA furnished D and trimming. The sample includes 210,000 or so clones, around 86% of them seen just once. This rearrangement joins TRBV4-2 to TRBJ2-7, with TRBD1 matching 7 bases. The TCR originated in a man in his forties or fifties with acute or convalescent COVID-19. The sample comprised peripheral blood. The CDR3 DNA reads TGTGCCAGCAGCCAAGGGGACAGACCTTACGAGCAGTACTTC. Its translation: CASSQGDRPYEQYF.